A single sample gave rise to the 16 T cell receptor beta chains below, sequenced in a study of cytomegalovirus exposure and HLA in healthy donors. Primers for the PCR totalled 60 Vbeta and 13 Jbeta. Some clones are missing from TCRdb's copy, which holds only in-frame ones; the method was immunoSEQ multiplex PCR. The table includes roughly 180,000 clones, over 75% detected once. Sequences were obtained from PBMCs. The receptor source for this set is a woman in her twenties or thirties in good health and CMV-seronegative.

This chain links TRBV29-1 with TRBJ1-1, with a tentative D call TRBD1 (5 bases). The V end was cut by 4 bases, the J end by 0 bases, with 15 bases between. The CDR3 spans 15 residues. Germline lookup yields CDR1 SQVTM and CDR2 ANQGSEA. The DNA for the CDR3 is TGCAGCGTTGGCGCAGGGTGGGGCATGAACACTGAAGCTTTCTTT. It encodes CSVGAGWGMNTEAFF.

The genes are TRBV9 and TRBJ2-3; 7 bases map to TRBD1. Germline CDR1 SGDLS, CDR2 YYNGEE. The length of the CDR3 is 14 residues. V lost 5 bases and J lost 1; bases outside the gene matches: 4. The CDR3 here is CASRPTGGTDTQYF. CDR3 DNA sequence: TGTGCCAGCAGGCCAACAGGGGGCACAGATACGCAGTATTTT.

This clone was picked up one time. The J gene is TRBJ2-7, the V gene TRBV5-1; 8 nucleotides line up with TRBD1. Losses at the gene ends were 3 bases for V and 7 bases for J; bases not matched to a gene: 6. The CDR3 runs 13 residues. Germline CDR1 SGHRS, CDR2 YFSETQ. The CDR3 loop reads CASSWGQAGEQYF. The CDR3 DNA reads TGCGCCAGCAGCTGGGGACAGGCTGGGGAGCAGTACTTC.

This clone showed up just a few times. CDR3 bases: TGTGCCAGCAGCTTGGCCGGGGCAGATACGCAGTATTTT. Amino acid sequence: CASSLAGADTQYF. The V call is TRBV5-8, the J call TRBJ2-3, with D maybe TRBD2 (5 bases). The length of the CDR3 is 13 residues. Trimming removed 0 bases from V and 4 bases from J, with 6 bases in between. Germline V CDR1 and CDR2: SGHTS, YDEGEE.

The chain carries TRBV7-3 and TRBJ2-1; 8 bases align to TRBD2. This CDR3 spans 15 amino acids. In germline, CDR1 is SGHTA, CDR2 FQGTGA. The V segment lost 5 bases and the J segment 4 bases; nucleotides outside the gene matches: 7. DNA for the CDR3: TGTGCCAGCAGCCCTGCCAGCGGGGGTTACAATGAGCAGTTCTTC. Translation gives CASSPASGGYNEQFF.

The chain is built from TRBV11-2 and TRBJ1-2; D possibly corresponds to TRBD1 (6 bases). Between the trimmed V and J ends, which lost 3 bases and 4 bases, there was a span of 12 bases. Germline loops: CDR1 SGHAT, CDR2 FQNNGV. CDR3 length: 14 amino acids. CDR3 protein: CASSFGQSRYGYTF. In nucleotides, the CDR3 is TGTGCCAGCAGCTTCGGACAGAGCCGCTATGGCTACACCTTC.

The chain links TRBV2 to TRBJ2-3; TRBD1 agrees at 9 bases. V dropped 6 bases and J dropped 3; count of bases not matched to a gene: 7. Germline V gene data show CDR1 as SNHLY and CDR2 as FYNNEI. CDR3 length equals 15 residues. CDR3 nucleotide sequence: TGTGCCAGCAGCTCCGGGACAGGGAGAACAGATACGCAGTATTTT. It specifies CASSSGTGRTDTQYF.

This chain joins TRBV2 and TRBJ1-6; maybe TRBD1 (6 bases). The V and J ends lost 4 bases and 0 bases respectively, with 10 bases between them. The germline gives CDR1 SNHLY, CDR2 FYNNEI. There are 16 residues in the CDR3. CDR3 sequence reads: CASSGTASSYNSPLHF. The CDR3 nucleotides read TGTGCCAGCAGTGGGACAGCGAGCTCCTATAATTCACCCCTCCACTTT. Drawing the rest from reference TRBV2 and TRBJ1-6, the complete variable domain is EPEVTQTPSHQVTQMGQEVILRCVPISNHLYFYWYRQILGQKVEFLVSFYNNEISEKSEIFDDQFSVERPDGSNFTLKIRSTKLEDSAMYFCASSGTASSYNSPLHFGNGTRLTVT.

The V gene is TRBV18, the J gene TRBJ2-7; possibly TRBD2 for D (6 bases). This CDR3 spans 13 amino acids. CDR1 and CDR2 (germline): KGHSH, LQKENI. The V and J ends lost 3 bases and 4 bases respectively, with 10 bases between them. In DNA, the CDR3 is TGTGCCAGCTCACCCCTCGGGGGATACGAGCAGTACTTC. Translating gives CASSPLGGYEQYF. Full variable domain (outside the CDR3, taken from reference TRBV18 and TRBJ2-7): NAGVMQNPRHLVRRRGQEARLRCSPMKGHSHVYWYRQLPEEGLKFMVYLQKENIIDESGMPKERFSAEFPKEGPSILRIQQVVRGDSAAYFCASSPLGGYEQYFGPGTRLTVT.

This sequence joins TRBV15 and TRBJ2-7; perhaps TRBD1 as D (5 bases). The CDR3 runs 15 residues. Trimming shortened V by 0 bases and J by 6 bases, and 15 bases separated the two germline ends. Germline assignment: CDR1 LNHNV and CDR2 YYDKDF (reference sequence). The CDR3 loop is CATSRDASQGFEQYF. The CDR3, as DNA: TGTGCCACCAGCAGAGACGCCTCTCAGGGCTTCGAGCAGTACTTC.

J is TRBJ1-3 and V is TRBV11-2, with D hard to call. Germline CDR1 SGHAT, CDR2 FQNNGV. CDR3 length equals 15 residues. V lost 4 bases to trimming and J lost 1 base, with 11 bases between them. This CDR3 is CASSSIRDSGNTIYF. The CDR3 nucleotides read TGTGCCAGCAGCTCAATTCGGGATTCTGGAAACACCATATATTTT.

The chain has TRBV6-1 and TRBJ1-2; 8 bases align to TRBD1. The CDR3 contains 14 residues. CDR1 is MNHNS and CDR2 is SASEGT in the germline V gene. Trimming at V came to 7 bases and at J to 5 bases, leaving 9 bases not matched to a gene. The CDR3 region is CASNIGQGAYGYTF. In DNA, the CDR3 is TGTGCCAGCAACATTGGACAGGGAGCTTATGGCTACACCTTC.

The V and J genes are TRBV12-5 and TRBJ1-4; 8 bases align to TRBD1. In germline, CDR1 is LGHNT, CDR2 FRNRAP. With 2 bases clipped from V and 8 bases from J, the junction kept 4 bases outside the gene matches. The CDR3 consists of 14 residues. CDR3 sequence reads: CASGLQGAGEKLFF. The CDR3, as DNA: TGTGCTAGTGGTTTGCAGGGGGCTGGGGAAAAACTGTTTTTT.

The chain combines TRBV2 with TRBJ2-1; 7 positions agree with TRBD2. The CDR3 contains 14 residues. Germline assignment: CDR1 SNHLY and CDR2 FYNNEI. V was clipped by 4 bases and J by 1 base; unmatched bases: 1. CDR3 region: CASSAGGSYNEQFF. The CDR3 coding sequence is TGTGCCAGCAGTGCGGGGGGATCCTACAATGAGCAGTTCTTC.

The chain recombines TRBV4-1 with TRBJ2-5; D not certain. CDR3 length equals 14 residues. Germline assignment: CDR1 MGHRA and CDR2 YSYEKL. Trimming left V 1 base short and J 0 bases short, with 6 bases between. As DNA, the CDR3 is TGCGCCAGCAGCCAAGTCGAGTACCAAGAGACCCAGTACTTC. Translated: CASSQVEYQETQYF.

There are a few counts of this clone. The V gene is TRBV6-1, the J gene TRBJ1-1, with 8 nucleotides matching TRBD1. This CDR3 comprises 14 residues. The V and J ends lost 7 bases and 5 bases, in that order; junction bases with no gene match: 9. The germline V gene encodes CDR1 MNHNS and CDR2 SASEGT. In DNA, the CDR3 is TGTGCCAGCACCACGGACAGGGTAGTGACTGAAGCTTTCTTT. Amino acids: CASTTDRVVTEAFF.